The rows below give T cell receptor beta chains drawn from one sample of a study of cytomegalovirus exposure and HLA in healthy donors. This table comes from immunoSEQ multiplex PCR, and its TCRdb copy is limited to in-frame clones, with some not included. The repertoire holds 130,000 or so clones, with about 90% as singletons. Sequencing used PBMCs. These receptors all come from a man in his thirties or forties in good health and CMV-seronegative. The CDR3 runs from the conserved cysteine through the conserved F or W. A D gene is named only where the DNA matches it firmly. Part of the rows lack a size; the others show once, few, many or a class for expanded clones.

j_call	v_call	d_call	clone_size	cdr3_aa	cdr3_nt
TRBJ1-2	TRBV5-1	-	-	CASGPPYRDGYTF	TGCGCCAGCGGTCCACCTTATCGAGATGGCTACACCTTC
TRBJ2-1	TRBV27	TRBD2	once	CASSTSGGYNEQFF	TGTGCCAGCAGTACTAGCGGGGGATACAATGAGCAGTTCTTC
TRBJ2-5	TRBV27	TRBD1	-	CASSPRQGWGETQYF	TGTGCCAGCAGTCCTCGACAGGGATGGGGAGAGACCCAGTACTTC
TRBJ2-2	TRBV7-9	-	-	CASSSIEAPGELFF	TGTGCCAGCAGCTCGATTGAAGCTCCCGGGGAGCTGTTTTTT
TRBJ1-2	TRBV6-5	-	-	CASTEKRQDGYTF	TGTGCCAGCACCGAAAAACGACAGGATGGCTACACCTTC
TRBJ2-7	TRBV7-2	-	-	CASSLGGETYEQYF	TGTGCCAGCAGCTTAGGCGGGGAAACCTACGAGCAGTACTTC
TRBJ2-1	TRBV4-1	-	-	CASSQDASGYGEQFF	TGCGCCAGCAGCCAAGATGCCTCAGGTTACGGTGAGCAGTTCTTC
TRBJ2-7	TRBV7-6	TRBD1	-	CASSTGQSYEQYF	TGTGCCAGCAGCACGGGACAGTCCTACGAGCAGTACTTC
TRBJ2-7	TRBV2	-	-	CASSEEAGEQYF	TGTGCCAGCAGTGAAGAGGCAGGCGAGCAGTACTTC
TRBJ1-4	TRBV5-1	-	-	CASSLARQETATNEKLFF	TGCGCCAGCAGCTTGGCCCGACAGGAAACTGCAACTAATGAAAAACTGTTTTTT
TRBJ2-1	TRBV5-1	TRBD2	-	CASSLEGLAGDNEQFF	TGCGCCAGCAGCCTGGAGGGACTAGCGGGGGACAATGAGCAGTTCTTC
TRBJ1-3	TRBV6-5	-	-	CASRRVSGNTIYF	TGTGCCAGCCGTCGGGTCTCTGGAAACACCATATATTTT
TRBJ1-4	TRBV10-3	TRBD1	few	CAIRETGAGANEKLFF	TGTGCCATCAGGGAAACAGGGGCTGGGGCTAATGAAAAACTGTTTTTT
TRBJ1-2	TRBV19	-	-	CASSSGDTSASGYTF	TGTGCCAGTAGTAGTGGGGACACTTCGGCAAGTGGCTACACCTTC
TRBJ1-2	TRBV5-6	-	-	CASSPNIYGGPNYGYTF	TGTGCCAGCTCACCCAACATCTACGGGGGGCCTAACTATGGCTACACCTTC
TRBJ2-7	TRBV20-1	TRBD2	-	CSGTRGYEQYF	TGCAGTGGGACTAGGGGCTACGAGCAGTACTTC
TRBJ1-2	TRBV7-3	-	-	CASSLTGARGYTF	TGTGCCAGCAGCTTAACAGGGGCTCGGGGCTACACCTTC
TRBJ1-1	TRBV5-1	-	-	CASAPQENTEAFF	TGCGCCAGCGCACCACAGGAGAACACTGAAGCTTTCTTT
TRBJ2-1	TRBV19	TRBD2	-	CASSINPSGAVGEQFF	TGTGCCAGTAGTATAAATCCTAGCGGGGCAGTCGGTGAGCAGTTCTTC
TRBJ1-2	TRBV25-1	TRBD1	-	CASSEWGGQGGYGYTF	TGTGCCAGCAGTGAATGGGGGGGACAGGGAGGCTATGGCTACACCTTC
TRBJ1-2	TRBV18	-	-	CASSPPTGLNYGYTF	TGTGCCAGCTCACCACCGACAGGCCTTAACTATGGCTACACCTTC
TRBJ2-3	TRBV28	TRBD2	-	CASSRGGVADTQYF	TGTGCCAGCAGCCGCGGGGGGGTTGCAGATACGCAGTATTTT
TRBJ1-5	TRBV6-6	TRBD1	-	CASSLTGDQPQHF	TGTGCCAGCAGTCTGACAGGGGATCAGCCCCAGCATTTT
TRBJ2-1	TRBV18	TRBD1	-	CASSLTGGLGEQFF	TGTGCCAGCTCACTCACAGGGGGTCTAGGTGAGCAGTTCTTC
TRBJ2-6	TRBV7-8	-	-	CASSFGSSGANVLTF	TGTGCCAGCAGCTTTGGGAGCTCTGGGGCCAACGTCCTGACTTTC